The 20 T cell receptor beta chains presented below share a single source sample, sequenced in a study of T cells expressing NK-cell markers. Following a re-call of the 5' RACE reads, TCRdb has one entry per CDR3 protein and lacks DNA. Its listing shows under 500,000 distinct CDR3 sequences. The sequencing sample was made of blood T cells: a sorted CD56 or NKG2C T cell subset, CD4+ or CD8+ T cells, or bulk PBMC T cells (not recorded which). Source of these receptors: a woman aged 18 to 75 in good health.

This chain links TRBV19 with TRBJ2-7; TCRdb reports TRBD2, a call that lacks DNA to check it against. Germline V gene data show CDR1 as LNHDA and CDR2 as SQIVND (reference sequence). The CDR3 runs to 15 residues. The CDR3 reads CASSSSGSSGDEQYF.

The rearrangement links TRBV4-1 to TRBJ2-7; TCRdb returns TRBD1, unconfirmable since there is no DNA. This CDR3 is built from 16 residues. Germline CDR1 is MGHRA and CDR2 is YSYEKL. The CDR3 spells CASSQSGTGVSDEQYF.

V is TRBV4-3 and J is TRBJ2-1; TCRdb reports TRBD2, a call that lacks DNA to check it against. The germline gives CDR1 LGHNA, CDR2 YSLEER. The CDR3 contains 14 residues. This chain's CDR3 is CASSQILAPNEQFF.

The V call is TRBV5-1, the J call TRBJ2-1; TCRdb's assignment of TRBD1 cannot be checked, as there is no DNA. Germline-derived CDR1 and CDR2 are SGHRS and YFSETQ. The CDR3 has 15 amino acids. The CDR3 is CASSFTPTAHNEQFF.

The V and J genes are TRBV20-1 and TRBJ2-3. This CDR3 contains 15 residues. Germline-derived CDR1 and CDR2 are DFQATT and SNEGSKA (reference sequence). CDR3: CSAREVSRTTDTQYF.

The J gene is TRBJ1-4, the V gene TRBV20-1; TCRdb selects TRBD1, and the lack of DNA leaves this call unchecked. The CDR3 spans 15 residues. From germline, CDR1 is DFQATT and CDR2 SNEGSKA (reference sequence). The CDR3 loop reads CSAPIFRGQGEKLFF.

The genes are TRBV12-3 or TRBV12-4 and TRBJ2-1; TCRdb lists TRBD1, though no DNA is available to test this call. This CDR3 contains 15 residues. The CDR3 spells CASSSQSGTGREQFF.

This chain joins TRBV30 and TRBJ2-5. This CDR3 has 13 residues. Germline V gives CDR1 GTSNPN, CDR2 SVGIG (reference sequence). The CDR3 loop is CAWNRNGMETQYF. Variable domain in full (rest from reference TRBV30 and TRBJ2-5): SQTIHQWPATLVQPVGSPLSLECTVEGTSNPNLYWYRQAAGRGLQLLFYSVGIGQISSEVPQNLSASRPQDRQFILSSKKLLLSDSGFYLCAWNRNGMETQYFGPGTRLLVL.

This rearrangement joins TRBV20-1 to TRBJ2-7; TCRdb lists TRBD2, though no DNA is available to test this call. Germline values: CDR1 DFQATT, CDR2 SNEGSKA (reference sequence). This CDR3 has 15 residues. CDR3 region: CSARDETSGSYEQYF.

The chain combines TRBV27 with TRBJ2-2; TCRdb reports TRBD2, a call that lacks DNA to check it against. Germline V CDR1 and CDR2: MNHEY, SMNVEV (reference sequence). The CDR3 contains 16 residues. CDR3 sequence reads: CASSLPGAQATGELFF.

CDR3 loop: CASSYSKGFANYGYTF. The chain has TRBV6-5 and TRBJ1-2. CDR1 and CDR2 (germline): MNHEY, SVGAGI. The CDR3 sequence is 16 residues long.

CDR3 protein: CASSGWNTGELFF. The chain recombines TRBV12-3 or TRBV12-4 with TRBJ2-2. The CDR3 spans 13 residues.

This rearrangement joins TRBV28 to TRBJ1-3; TCRdb gives TRBD1 as the D gene, but with no DNA this cannot be confirmed. The germline V gene has CDR1 MDHEN and CDR2 SYDVKM. The CDR3 has 18 residues. CDR3 loop: CASSPTSADRRSGNTIYF.

The chain couples TRBV24-1 to TRBJ2-1; the D gene TCRdb calls, TRBD2, cannot be checked with no DNA. The germline V gene encodes CDR1 KGHDR and CDR2 SFDVKD. The CDR3 extends over 14 amino acids. The CDR3 spells CATIQRALYNEQFF.

This chain links TRBV5-6 with TRBJ2-3; the TRBD2 assignment by TCRdb is unverifiable without DNA. The V gene's germline CDR1 is SGHDT and CDR2 YYEEEE. The CDR3 covers 16 residues. The CDR3 loop is CASSPGLAGVGDTQYF.

J is TRBJ2-3 and V is TRBV7-9; TCRdb lists TRBD2, though no DNA is available to test this call. The CDR3 sequence is 14 residues long. The germline V gene encodes CDR1 SEHNR and CDR2 FQNEAQ (reference sequence). The CDR3: CASIRDWGGDTQYF.

V usage is TRBV18 and J usage is TRBJ1-2. Germline CDR1 is KGHSH and CDR2 is LQKENI. The CDR3 is 14 amino acids. This chain's CDR3 is CASSPPLRDYGYTF.

The V and J genes are TRBV20-1 and TRBJ2-3. This CDR3 region has 15 residues. Per germline, CDR1 DFQATT and CDR2 SNEGSKA (reference sequence). The CDR3 region is CSARDVVLSTDTQYF.

The chain combines TRBV5-5 with TRBJ2-2; no DNA is available, so the TRBD1 call from TCRdb remains unchecked. Germline V gene lookup returns CDR1 SGHKS and CDR2 YYEKEE (reference sequence). There are 14 residues in the CDR3. The CDR3 sequence: CASSWGAQAGELFF.

V is TRBV12-5 and J is TRBJ1-2. The CDR3 runs 12 residues. Germline CDR1 reads LGHNT; CDR2 reads FRNRAP. The CDR3 loop reads CASGLNNYGYTF.